Listed below are T cell receptor beta chains from one sample, sequenced in a study of cytomegalovirus exposure and HLA in healthy donors. Repertoires were generated with immunoSEQ multiplex PCR, while TCRdb's copy carries only in-frame clones and drops some. The table shows about 140,000 clones, with about 80% occurring only once. The sample was PBMCs. The origin of the receptors is a woman aged 55-69 years in good health and CMV-seropositive. CDR3s leave out the opening cysteine and the closing phenylalanine or tryptophan.

V	length	J	CDR3
TRBV28	12	TRBJ2-1	ASGEPGQGNEQF
TRBV4-2	12	TRBJ2-1	ASSQEAANNEQF
TRBV6-6	12	TRBJ2-1	ASRGSGSSNEQF
TRBV28	14	TRBJ2-7	ASTSPMTSGTYEQY
TRBV29-1	13	TRBJ2-3	STKLPGTSTDTQY
TRBV29-1	10	TRBJ2-3	SVQRATDTQY
TRBV27	14	TRBJ2-3	ASSLVGRTSTDTQY
TRBV6-5	13	TRBJ1-1	ASHIGPGSNTEAF
TRBV10-3	13	TRBJ1-5	AISESAVSNQPQH
TRBV5-4	12	-	ASSLESLAGEQY
TRBV7-3	11	TRBJ2-7	ASSFQGGYEQY
TRBV30	12	TRBJ1-2	AWSVFRGLKGYT
TRBV15	13	TRBJ1-5	ATSRVGQSNQPQH
TRBV29-1	10	TRBJ2-7	SAIRGTGEQY
TRBV6-1	13	-	ASSEQGQVVNTIY
TRBV7-2	15	TRBJ2-5	ASSSQGLAGLIGEQY
TRBV4-2	7	-	GRPYEQY
TRBV4-3	16	TRBJ2-1	ASSPGGSGSGPYNEQF
TRBV19	14	TRBJ1-1	ASSMNPGAQGDEAF
TRBV30	10	TRBJ2-1	AWSGQYNEQF
TRBV6-5	13	TRBJ2-7	ASSYAQLASYEQY
TRBV9	12	TRBJ2-7	ASSVMDRAVEQY
TRBV7-8	14	TRBJ2-7	ASSIQTGTSSYEQY
TRBV5-1	12	TRBJ2-7	ASRGGGDLYEQY
TRBV7-8	15	TRBJ2-5	ASSLGGTSGMGRTQY
TRBV2	8	TRBJ2-7	ASSVDEQY
TRBV28	12	TRBJ1-1	ASSLGGQGAEAF
TRBV5-1	13	TRBJ2-1	ASSLGGRADNEQF
TRBV28	11	TRBJ2-1	ASSSGGYNEQF
TRBV28	11	TRBJ2-3	ASSSTSTDTQY
TRBV6-5	13	TRBJ1-5	ASSYSVRGNQPQH
TRBV2	13	TRBJ1-3	ASSRGGSDGNTIY
TRBV6-5	12	TRBJ2-7	ASSQLGQGDEQY
TRBV19	13	TRBJ2-1	ASSHLAGGLNEQF
TRBV19	14	TRBJ2-7	ASSMRSSGTSYEQY
TRBV19	13	TRBJ1-5	ASRDPAEVWQPQH
TRBV29-1	14	TRBJ1-5	SVLTGRTGGYQSQH
TRBV4-3	13	TRBJ1-5	ASSQDSQGGQPQH
TRBV7-9	14	TRBJ2-5	ASSILPGLAKETQY
TRBV6-6	12	TRBJ2-1	AGAGLASNNEQF
TRBV7-9	12	-	ASSSKLKTYEQY
TRBV9	11	TRBJ1-5	ASSLGPSGPQH
TRBV28	13	TRBJ1-1	ASSQDRGLGTEAF
TRBV5-1	15	TRBJ2-1	ASSLEPTGGVYNEQF
TRBV4-1	14	TRBJ1-3	ASSQVWSGGGDTIY
TRBV11-2	15	TRBJ2-7	ASSALVGSGNSYEQY
TRBV7-6	11	TRBJ2-7	ASSSVTTYEQY
TRBV6-1	12	TRBJ2-1	ASSELGSYNEQF
TRBV30	13	TRBJ2-1	AWRDPGGSYNEQF
TRBV5-1	13	TRBJ1-5	ASSLVGGAGQPQH
TRBV6-5	11	TRBJ1-5	ASSQAEGQPQH
TRBV5-1	10	TRBJ1-2	ASSLAGYGYT
TRBV14	12	TRBJ1-1	ASSPLDWATEAF
TRBV30	12	TRBJ2-3	AWSRTGGADTQY
TRBV5-1	12	TRBJ2-3	ASRQTGLEDTQY
TRBV29-1	10	TRBJ2-5	SVGSGPETQY
TRBV7-2	13	TRBJ2-2	ASRTRTGNTGELF
TRBV28	15	TRBJ2-7	ASSVPIAGGPWYEQY
TRBV29-1	12	TRBJ2-3	SVEGGTGEDTQY